Listed below are T cell receptor beta chains from one sample, sequenced in a study of breast tumors, draining lymph nodes, adjacent tissues. Each CDR3 protein gets one entry after TCRdb re-called the multiplex PCR reads with MiXCR. Among approximately 31,000 distinct CDR3 sequences, 63% were seen once, and the ten largest hold about a sixth. Sequencing input: breast tumor tissue. The source of these receptors is a female donor with breast cancer. Some clones in this sample may be carry-over from other donors' samples. CDR3s include the opening cysteine and the closing phenylalanine or tryptophan. D genes are given only for firm matches. Rows may omit the clone size; those that give it use once, few, many or a size class.

J gene	V gene	clone size	CDR3 length	D gene	CDR3 protein	CDR3 DNA
TRBJ2-1	TRBV6-2/TRBV6-3	.	15	.	CASSPPVSSYNEQFF	TGTGCCAGCAGTCCGCCTGTGAGCTCCTACAATGAGCAGTTCTTC
TRBJ2-4	TRBV12-3/TRBV12-4	many	15	.	CASTSGTDGRNIQYF	TGTGCCAGCACCTCGGGGACCGACGGCCGAAACATTCAGTACTTC
TRBJ2-3	TRBV5-4	few	15	.	CASSLAGGSTDTQYF	TGTGCCAGCAGCTTGGCGGGCGGAAGCACAGATACGCAGTATTTT
TRBJ2-2	TRBV9	large	17	.	CASSVRLHTGNTGELFF	TGTGCCAGCAGCGTACGACTCCACACAGGGAACACCGGGGAGCTGTTTTTT
TRBJ2-7	TRBV12-3/TRBV12-4	.	13	.	CASTRGGPYEQYF	TGTGCCAGCACCAGGGGGGGTCCTTACGAGCAGTACTTC
TRBJ1-5	TRBV2	once	14	TRBD1	CASRGQHSNQPQHF	TGTGCCAGCAGGGGACAGCATAGCAATCAGCCCCAGCATTTT
TRBJ1-5	TRBV6-2/TRBV6-3	many	14	.	CASSYGGGGQPQHF	TGTGCCAGCAGTTACGGAGGGGGAGGGCAGCCCCAGCATTTT
TRBJ1-6	TRBV5-1	.	17	.	CASSLVSGSGYNSPLHF	TGCGCCAGCAGCTTGGTGTCCGGTAGTGGGTATAATTCACCCCTCCACTTT
TRBJ2-1	TRBV20-1	many	11	.	CSAIKVNEQFF	TGCAGTGCTATTAAAGTCAATGAGCAGTTCTTC
TRBJ2-7	TRBV20-1	medium-sized	15	.	CSARGTGEGPYEQYF	TGCAGTGCTAGAGGAACGGGAGAGGGGCCCTACGAGCAGTACTTC
TRBJ2-1	TRBV7-2	many	16	.	CASRNSGSTGYNEQFF	TGTGCCAGCAGGAATAGCGGATCAACGGGATACAATGAGCAGTTCTTC
TRBJ1-2	TRBV7-9	.	16	TRBD1	CASSTSTGGWAYDHTF	TGTGCCAGCAGCACCTCGACAGGGGGCTGGGCCTATGACCACACCTTC
TRBJ1-2	TRBV25-1	.	17	.	CASSGGSTGIVNYGYTF	TGTGCCAGCAGTGGGGGATCAACAGGGATAGTTAACTATGGCTACACCTTC
TRBJ1-5	TRBV6-1	.	14	.	CASSEGGTRGPQHF	TGTGCCAGCAGTGAAGGTGGGACAAGAGGGCCCCAGCATTTT
TRBJ1-3	TRBV10-2	.	12	.	CASSEAGNTIYF	TGCGCCAGCAGTGAGGCGGGAAACACCATATATTTT
TRBJ2-3	TRBV6-1	few	10	.	CASSTDTQYF	TGTGCCAGCAGCACAGATACGCAGTATTTT
TRBJ1-2	TRBV6-5	medium-sized	16	TRBD1	CASSSGQGLFGYGYTF	TGTGCCAGCAGCTCAGGACAGGGCCTCTTTGGGTATGGCTACACCTTC
TRBJ2-7	TRBV20-1	.	13	.	CSASLGTSYEQYF	TGCAGTGCTTCCCTAGGGACGTCCTACGAGCAGTACTTC
TRBJ2-7	TRBV7-2	few	13	.	CASSPSAGYEQYF	TGTGCCAGCAGTCCTTCGGCCGGTTACGAGCAGTACTTC
TRBJ2-3	TRBV20-1	once	15	TRBD2	CSASPLAGWVDTQYF	TGCAGTGCTAGCCCCCTAGCGGGGTGGGTAGATACGCAGTATTTT
TRBJ2-2	TRBV7-2	many	16	.	CASSLRNSVWAGELFF	TGTGCCAGCAGTCTAAGAAACTCGGTTTGGGCCGGGGAGCTGTTTTTT
TRBJ1-2	TRBV9	.	15	.	CASSVSSDTYYGYTF	TGTGCCAGCAGCGTATCCTCTGACACATACTATGGCTACACCTTC
TRBJ2-3	TRBV20-1	medium-sized	12	.	CSARESLNTQYF	TGCAGTGCTAGAGAGTCTTTAAATACGCAGTATTTT
TRBJ2-7	TRBV20-1	once	13	.	CSARPSRTYEQYF	TGCAGTGCTAGGCCTAGCAGGACCTACGAGCAGTACTTC
TRBJ2-7	TRBV5-1	medium-sized	14	.	CASSLVPGSYEQYF	TGCGCCAGCAGCTTGGTTCCAGGGTCCTACGAGCAGTACTTC
TRBJ1-6	TRBV6-5	few	13	TRBD1	CASRTGAWSPLHF	TGTGCCAGCAGGACAGGGGCTTGGTCACCCCTCCACTTT
TRBJ2-2	TRBV5-5	.	13	.	CASTLRRTGELFF	TGTGCCAGCACCCTCCGTCGCACCGGGGAGCTGTTTTTT
TRBJ2-2	TRBV7-6	.	17	TRBD2	CASSHLSLAGGTGQLFF	TGTGCCAGCAGCCATCTCTCTCTAGCGGGAGGCACCGGGCAGCTGTTTTTT
TRBJ2-5	TRBV5-6	.	15	.	CASSLVPSYQETQYF	TGTGCCAGCAGCTTGGTACCTTCGTACCAAGAGACCCAGTACTTC
TRBJ1-5	TRBV12-3/TRBV12-4	.	12	.	CASSPDHQPQHF	TGTGCCAGCAGTCCCGACCATCAGCCCCAGCATTTT
TRBJ2-1	TRBV2	many	14	TRBD2	CASRLRTSLYEQFF	TGTGCCAGCAGGCTCCGGACTAGCCTCTATGAGCAGTTCTTC
TRBJ1-2	TRBV7-2	.	15	TRBD1	CASSYLPGQDYGYTF	TGTGCCAGCAGTTACCTCCCGGGACAGGATTATGGCTACACCTTC
TRBJ2-7	TRBV5-6	.	14	.	CASSEGLGSYEQYF	TGTGCCAGCAGCGAGGGACTTGGATCCTACGAGCAGTACTTC
TRBJ2-1	TRBV7-9	.	15	TRBD1	CASSPDRGLGNEQFF	TGTGCTAGCAGCCCCGACAGGGGGCTAGGAAATGAGCAGTTCTTC
TRBJ2-2	TRBV6-6	.	15	.	CASRTTGANTGELFF	TGTGCCAGCAGAACGACAGGAGCGAACACCGGGGAGCTGTTTTTT
TRBJ1-6	TRBV6-5	medium-sized	15	.	CASKGRAGYNSPLHF	TGTGCCAGCAAAGGGAGGGCAGGTTATAATTCACCCCTCCACTTT
TRBJ2-7	TRBV20-1	.	14	.	CSARLGAESSEQYF	TGCAGTGCCCGATTAGGGGCGGAAAGCTCCGAGCAGTACTTC
TRBJ1-2	TRBV15	.	14	.	CATSSSWGGYGYTF	TGTGCCACCAGTAGCTCTTGGGGAGGCTATGGCTACACCTTC